Below, 25 T cell receptor beta chains from the same sample are listed, as sequenced in a study of T cells after somatic rescue of genetic block. TCRdb's copy holds only in-frame clones and misses some; the assay was immunoSEQ multiplex PCR. This table has more than 65,000 clones, roughly 93% appearing once. Sequencing was done on a sample of peripheral blood mononuclear cells (PBMCs). The receptor set was obtained from a man aged 30-40 years.

The V gene is TRBV5-1, the J gene TRBJ1-5, with D perhaps TRBD1 (5 bases). V lost 4 bases, J lost 3 bases, and 14 bases lay in between. The CDR3 is made up of 15 amino acids. Per the germline V gene, CDR1 is SGHRS and CDR2 is YFSETQ. In nucleotides, the CDR3 is TGCGCCAGCAGCCCGGACGGGGGGGTCAATCAGCCCCAGCATTTT. It codes for CASSPDGGVNQPQHF.

The chain couples TRBV7-3 to TRBJ2-5, with D tentatively TRBD2 (6 bases). The CDR3 has 14 amino acids. Germline CDR1 is SGHTA and CDR2 is FQGTGA. Trimming removed 5 bases from V and 2 bases from J, with 12 bases in between. The CDR3 is CASSPAGRQETQYF. The CDR3 bases are TGTGCCAGCAGCCCCGCAGGGAGGCAAGAGACCCAGTACTTC.

The chain links TRBV5-5 to TRBJ2-3; weak D call: TRBD1 (6 bases). Germline V CDR1 and CDR2: SGHKS, YYEKEE (reference sequence). V lost 3 bases and J lost 13, with 18 bases in between. The CDR3 runs 13 residues. CDR3 protein: CASSYLDRPPKYF. In DNA form, the CDR3 reads TGTGCCAGCAGCTATCTCGACAGGCCACCCAAGTATTTT.

The V gene is TRBV5-1, the J gene TRBJ2-7, with 7 bases lining up with TRBD1. V was pared by 4 bases and J by 3 bases, with 7 bases of the junction left unmatched. The CDR3 contains 14 residues. Germline assignment: CDR1 SGHRS and CDR2 YFSETQ. The DNA of the CDR3 is TGCGCCAGCAGCGCGACAGGGCCGGGCTACGAGCAGTACTTC. This sequence encodes CASSATGPGYEQYF.

The J gene is TRBJ2-3, the V gene TRBV10-3; TRBD2 might be the D (5 bases). There are 13 residues in the CDR3. Germline loops: CDR1 ENHRY, CDR2 SYGVKD. V gave up 0 bases and J gave up 9 bases, with 10 bases separating them. The CDR3 bases are TGTGCCATCAGTGAGTCGACGGGATCCACGCAGTATTTT. This sequence encodes CAISESTGSTQYF.

The genes are TRBV5-1 and TRBJ2-1, with unresolved D. CDR1 and CDR2 (germline): SGHRS, YFSETQ. Trimming shortened V by 0 bases and J by 5 bases, and 9 bases separated the two germline ends. This CDR3 region has 14 residues. The chain's CDR3 is CASSLAGAHNEQFF. In nucleotides, the CDR3 is TGCGCCAGCAGCTTGGCCGGTGCGCACAATGAGCAGTTCTTC.

This CDR3 reads CASSLDGGRNEQFF. The CDR3 DNA follows: TGTGCCAGCAGCTTAGACGGGGGTCGGAATGAGCAGTTCTTC. V is TRBV7-9 and J is TRBJ2-1, with TRBD2 as a possible D gene (6 bases). The V gene's germline CDR1 is SEHNR and CDR2 FQNEAQ (reference sequence). The CDR3 totals 14 residues. V was clipped by 1 base and J by 7 bases, with 11 bases between them.

This clone was seen a handful of times. V usage is TRBV27 and J usage is TRBJ2-3; 13 bases fit TRBD2. There are 15 residues in the CDR3. CDR1 and CDR2 (germline): MNHEY, SMNVEV (reference sequence). J lost 5 bases, V lost 5 bases, and 4 bases had no gene match. The CDR3 reads CASSQLAGGLDTQYF. CDR3 bases: TGTGCCAGCAGTCAACTAGCGGGAGGGCTAGATACGCAGTATTTT.

This clone was recorded only once. V usage is TRBV28 and J usage is TRBJ2-7; D is uncertain. V was trimmed by 5 bases and J by 3 bases, leaving 2 bases between them. The CDR3 is made up of 10 amino acids. From germline, CDR1 is MDHEN and CDR2 SYDVKM. This chain's CDR3 is CASSDYEQYF. DNA for the CDR3: TGTGCCAGCAGTGACTACGAGCAGTACTTC.

The chain links TRBV7-9 to TRBJ2-5; the D is unclear. This CDR3 has 13 residues. Trimming shortened V by 5 bases and J by 4 bases, and 11 bases separated the two germline ends. Germline CDR1 reads SEHNR; CDR2 reads FQNEAQ (reference sequence). CDR3 coding DNA: TGTGCCAGCAGCCAGCTCGTCACAGAGACCCAGTACTTC. Translated: CASSQLVTETQYF. Looking up the rest from reference TRBV7-9 and TRBJ2-5 gives the full variable domain: DTGVSQNPRHKITKRGQNVTFRCDPISEHNRLYWYRQTLGQGPEFLTYFQNEAQLEKSRLLSDRFSAERPKGSFSTLEIQRTEQGDSAMYLCASSQLVTETQYFGPGTRLLVL.

Concerning this clone itself: One end of the junction varies from germline; a read error may be responsible. The chain combines TRBV5-6 with TRBJ1-5, with a possible D match to TRBD1 (5 bases). CDR3 length equals 15 residues. From germline, CDR1 is SGHDT and CDR2 YYEEEE. CDR3 nucleotides: TGTGCCAGCACCTTGGGGGGACTTAGCAATCAGCCCCAGCATTTT. Amino acids: CASTLGGLSNQPQHF.

The chain has TRBV6-1 and TRBJ2-1; D is unresolved. V was shortened by 4 bases and J by 8 bases, with 12 bases between the two germline ends. Germline CDR1 is MNHNS and CDR2 is SASEGT. This CDR3 has 13 amino acids. The CDR3 bases are TGTGCCAGCAGTGCCCCTTCGTTGGATGAGCAGTTCTTC. It encodes CASSAPSLDEQFF.

This chain connects TRBV5-1 to TRBJ2-7; D ambiguous. This CDR3 contains 14 residues. Trimming stripped 0 bases from V and 6 bases from J, with 13 bases between. Germline loops: CDR1 SGHRS, CDR2 YFSETQ. CDR3 coding DNA: TGCGCCAGCAGCTTGGGGTCATATGGAACCGAGCAGTACTTC. Translated, it gives CASSLGSYGTEQYF.

A few counts support this clone. The chain is built from TRBV7-6 and TRBJ2-5, with D perhaps matching TRBD1 or TRBD2 (6 bases each). The CDR3 sequence is 14 residues long. Germline CDR1 SGHVS, CDR2 FNYEAQ. V lost 7 bases, J lost 5 bases, and 17 bases lay in between. The CDR3 DNA reads TGTGCCAGCACCCCAATGGGGGGCGAGGAGACCCAGTACTTC. Encoded protein: CASTPMGGEETQYF.

This clone has just a few counts. This chain connects TRBV28 to TRBJ2-2; no clear D gene. The CDR3 is 13 residues long. V lost 4 bases and J lost 0, with 3 bases in between. CDR1 and CDR2 (germline): MDHEN, SYDVKM. The CDR3 region is CASSWPNTGELFF. The CDR3 DNA reads as TGTGCCAGCAGTTGGCCGAACACCGGGGAGCTGTTTTTT. Variable domain in full (rest from reference TRBV28 and TRBJ2-2): DVKVTQSSRYLVKRTGEKVFLECVQDMDHENMFWYRQDPGLGLRLIYFSYDVKMKEKGDIPEGYSVSREKKERFSLILESASTNQTSMYLCASSWPNTGELFFGEGSRLTVL.

The chain carries TRBV14 and TRBJ2-7; 9 positions match TRBD2. Trimming took 0 bases from V and 6 from J; bases not matched to a gene: 9. The CDR3 is 16 amino acids. Per the germline V gene, CDR1 is SGHDN and CDR2 is FVKESK. DNA of the CDR3: TGTGCCAGCAGCCAAGACTCAGGGCTAGCGGGACTCGAGCAGTACTTC. It codes for CASSQDSGLAGLEQYF.

In DNA form, the CDR3 reads TGCGCCAGCATTGGCACCACTGAAGCTTTCTTT. Translation gives CASIGTTEAFF. The chain has TRBV4-3 and TRBJ1-1, with unresolved D. Germline V gives CDR1 LGHNA, CDR2 YSLEER. CDR3 length: 11 amino acids. Deletions cut 7 bases from V and 4 bases from J, with 7 bases between.

The chain recombines TRBV11-2 with TRBJ1-1, with D tentatively TRBD1 (5 bases). CDR3 size: 13 residues. The germline gives CDR1 SGHAT, CDR2 FQNNGV. The V end lost 6 bases, the J end lost 5 bases, and 13 bases lay between the germline ends. CDR3 coding DNA: TGTGCCAGCAGTGGGCAGGGAGTAACTGAAGCTTTCTTT. Its translation is CASSGQGVTEAFF.

V and J are TRBV5-6 and TRBJ2-2, with 10 bases that match TRBD1. Germline-derived CDR1 and CDR2 are SGHDT and YYEEEE. Losses at the gene ends were 3 bases for V and 4 bases for J; bases not matched to a gene: 6. This CDR3 is 16 amino acids long. The CDR3 DNA follows: TGTGCCAGCAGCTCCTGGGACAGGGGAGGCACCGGGGAGCTGTTTTTT. Protein sequence: CASSSWDRGGTGELFF.

This clone appeared a single time. The chain carries TRBV7-2 and TRBJ2-4; 11 bases line up with TRBD1. CDR1 is SGHTA and CDR2 is FQGNSA in the germline V gene. The V and J ends lost 0 bases and 0 bases, in that order; junction bases with no gene match: 10. The CDR3 length is 20 residues. The CDR3 DNA follows: TGTGCCAGCAGCTTAGCCATCCTCGGGACAGGGGGGGTAGCCAAAAACATTCAGTACTTC. Translated, it gives CASSLAILGTGGVAKNIQYF.

This chain uses TRBV11-2 with TRBJ1-2; D not resolved. V gave up 6 bases and J gave up 4 bases, with 12 bases separating them. Germline loops: CDR1 SGHAT, CDR2 FQNNGV. The CDR3 sequence is 13 residues long. The CDR3 loop is CASSSQAAYGYTF. As DNA, the CDR3 is TGTGCCAGCAGTTCCCAGGCGGCCTATGGCTACACCTTC. Supplemented by reference TRBV11-2 and TRBJ1-2, the full variable domain reads EAGVAQSPRYKIIEKRQSVAFWCNPISGHATLYWYQQILGQGPKLLIQFQNNGVVDDSQLPKDRFSAERLKGVDSTLKIQPAKLEDSAVYLCASSSQAAYGYTFGSGTRLTVV.

In its sample, this clone was seen once. This chain joins TRBV9 and TRBJ2-7; D is uncertain. The V end lost 0 bases, the J end lost 0 bases, and 10 bases lay between the germline ends. CDR1 is SGDLS, CDR2 YYNGEE, per germline. This CDR3 has 15 residues. The CDR3 protein is CASSVEPLPSYEQYF. For the CDR3, the DNA is TGTGCCAGCAGCGTAGAGCCACTTCCCTCCTACGAGCAGTACTTC.

The chain links TRBV10-3 to TRBJ1-6, with D possibly matching TRBD1 (6 bases). CDR3 length: 15 amino acids. Germline V gives CDR1 ENHRY, CDR2 SYGVKD. The germline V and J ends were trimmed by 4 bases and 4 bases, with 11 bases remaining between them. CDR3 in DNA: TGTGCCATCAGTGTTGACAGGACTTATAATTCACCCCTCCACTTT. It is translated as CAISVDRTYNSPLHF.

V usage is TRBV5-4 and J usage is TRBJ2-7, with 11 bases that match TRBD2. The CDR3 length is 14 residues. Germline V CDR1 and CDR2: SGHNT, YYREEE (reference sequence). V trimming: 5 bases; J trimming: 3 bases; junction bases outside the gene matches: 4. The CDR3 DNA follows: TGTGCCAGCAGAACTAGCGGGAGCAGCTACGAGCAGTACTTC. This gives the protein CASRTSGSSYEQYF.

The chain joins TRBV5-6 to TRBJ2-5, with D maybe TRBD1 (6 bases). Trimming cost V 4 bases and J 0 bases, with 13 bases left between them. The CDR3 totals 15 residues. The germline gives CDR1 SGHDT, CDR2 YYEEEE. CDR3 nucleotide sequence: TGTGCCAGCAGCGTTCGTAGGGGGTACCAAGAGACCCAGTACTTC. Translation: CASSVRRGYQETQYF.